The clone carrying this TCR beta chain was seen more than once but under ten times. The target antigen is unknown. Sequencing ends 3 residues short of the CDR3 end; the germline J gene provides the rest. The germline V gene encodes CDR1 PRHDT and CDR2 FYEKMQ (reference sequence). The CDR3 runs 13 residues. With V trimmed by 3 bases and J by 4 bases, 2 bases remained unmatched. The sample belongs to a study of T cell clonality in common variable immunodeficiency. Study-wide points: Fewer deletions and N-nucleotide insertions were reportedly seen in common variable immunodeficiency TCR beta sequences.

TCRdb's table, derived via immunoSEQ multiplex PCR, lists solely in-frame clones and lacks some. The sample contains approximately 24,000 clones, none occurring once; roughly 8.8% lies in the top ten. Sequencing was carried out using peripheral blood mononuclear cells. This TCR derives from a human donor with common variable immunodeficiency. The V call is TRBV13, the J call TRBJ1-2; 7 bases fit TRBD1. The DNA read from the CDR3 is TGTGCCAGCAGCTTGAACAGGGGCTATGGC. Amino acid sequence: CASSLNRGYG. The entire CDR3 reads CASSLNRGYGYTF. The variable domain in full, completed from reference TRBV13 and TRBJ1-2, reads AAGVIQSPRHLIKEKRETATLKCYPIPRHDTVYWYQQGPGQDPQFLISFYEKMQSDKGSIPDRFSAQQFSDYHSELNMSSLELGDSALYFCASSLNRGYGYTFGSGTRLTVV.